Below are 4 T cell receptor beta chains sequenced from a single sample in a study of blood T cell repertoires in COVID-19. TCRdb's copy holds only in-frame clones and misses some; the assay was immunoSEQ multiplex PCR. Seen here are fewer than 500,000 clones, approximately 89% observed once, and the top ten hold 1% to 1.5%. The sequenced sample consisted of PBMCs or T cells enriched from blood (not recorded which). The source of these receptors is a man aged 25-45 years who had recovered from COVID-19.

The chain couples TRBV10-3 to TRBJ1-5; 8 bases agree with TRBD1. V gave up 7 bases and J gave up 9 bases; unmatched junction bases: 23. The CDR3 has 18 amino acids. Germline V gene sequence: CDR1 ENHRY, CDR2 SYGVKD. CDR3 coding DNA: TGTGCCATCATGCTTTTTGGACAGGGAGGAATCCTCGAGGGGCCCCAGCATTTT. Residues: CAIMLFGQGGILEGPQHF.

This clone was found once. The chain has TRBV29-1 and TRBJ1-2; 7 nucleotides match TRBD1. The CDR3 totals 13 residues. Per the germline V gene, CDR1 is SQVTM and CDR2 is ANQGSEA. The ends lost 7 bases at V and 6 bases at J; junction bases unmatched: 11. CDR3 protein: CSALDSTGDGYTF. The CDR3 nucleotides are TGCAGCGCTCTCGATTCAACAGGGGATGGCTACACCTTC.

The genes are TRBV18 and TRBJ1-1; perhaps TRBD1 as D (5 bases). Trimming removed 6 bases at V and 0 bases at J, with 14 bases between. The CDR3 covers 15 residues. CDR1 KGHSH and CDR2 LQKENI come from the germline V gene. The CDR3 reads CASSPLAGLNTEAFF. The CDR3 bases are TGTGCCAGCTCCCCCTTGGCAGGGCTGAACACTGAAGCTTTCTTT.

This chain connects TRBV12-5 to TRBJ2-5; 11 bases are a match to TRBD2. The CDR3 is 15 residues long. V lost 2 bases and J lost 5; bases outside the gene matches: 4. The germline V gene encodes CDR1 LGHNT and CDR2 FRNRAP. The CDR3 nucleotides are TGTGCTAGTGGTTTGATACTAGCGGGGGCTGAGACCCAGTACTTC. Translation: CASGLILAGAETQYF.